This T cell receptor beta chain was recovered during a study of shared clonotypes between healthy human individuals. Findings and caveats of the study: Around 4.9% of naive CD4 clonotypes were shared across four donors. Clonotype sharing levels among donors were expected to vary with sequencing depth.

Germline CDR1 MNHEY, CDR2 SMNVEV (reference sequence). CDR3 size: 15 residues. V lost 3 bases and J lost 2, with 8 bases in between. For this clone: What it binds is not known.

Adult donors, all healthy and HIV-negative, had no recent acute infections or vaccinations. The donors, all of them Caucasian adults, lived in Nashville, Tennessee. Method: immunoSEQ multiplex PCR; TCRdb's copy keeps in-frame clones and lacks some. Seen here are hundreds of thousands of clones, 73% observed once, and the top ten hold around 1.7%. This TCR derives from a woman aged 25 to 39 in good health. The chain couples TRBV27 to TRBJ2-6; D may be TRBD1 (6 bases). Sequencing was done on a sample of memory CD4+ T cells sorted from blood. Subset meaning: CD45RA-negative fraction. The DNA of the CDR3 is TGTGCCAGCAGTTTGGCAGGGGCTGGGGCCAACGTCCTGACTTTC. This sequence encodes CASSLAGAGANVLTF.